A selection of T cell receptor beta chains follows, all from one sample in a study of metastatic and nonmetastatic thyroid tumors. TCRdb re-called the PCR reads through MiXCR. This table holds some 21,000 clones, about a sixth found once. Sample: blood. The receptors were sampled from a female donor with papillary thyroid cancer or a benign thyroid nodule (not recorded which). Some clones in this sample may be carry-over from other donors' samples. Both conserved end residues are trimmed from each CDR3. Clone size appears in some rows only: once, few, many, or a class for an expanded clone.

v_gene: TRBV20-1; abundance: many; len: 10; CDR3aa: SAKTGAVSIT
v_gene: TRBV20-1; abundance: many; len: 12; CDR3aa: SAPPVAGTLTQY
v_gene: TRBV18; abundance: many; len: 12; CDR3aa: ASSPSREVYEQY
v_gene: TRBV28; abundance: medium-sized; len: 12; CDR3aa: ASTLSVVRYGYT
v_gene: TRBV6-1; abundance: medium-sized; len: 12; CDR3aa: ASSEASLGGRLF
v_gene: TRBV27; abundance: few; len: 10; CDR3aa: ASSFLNLPLH
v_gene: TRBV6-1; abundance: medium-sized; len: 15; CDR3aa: ASSPAGISQANEKLF
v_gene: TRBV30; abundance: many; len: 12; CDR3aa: AWSADSGGSPLH
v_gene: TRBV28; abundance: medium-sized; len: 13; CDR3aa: ASSIRTANNEKLF
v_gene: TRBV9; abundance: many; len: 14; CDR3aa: ASSAQGQGWNIEAF
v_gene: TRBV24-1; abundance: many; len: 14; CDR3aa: ATSDLTGGDKETQY
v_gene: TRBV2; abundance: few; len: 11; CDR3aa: ASREQGNYGYT
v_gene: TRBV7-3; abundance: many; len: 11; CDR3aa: ASSSSWGQPQH
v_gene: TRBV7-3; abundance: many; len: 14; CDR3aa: ASSQEGRTGVDTQY
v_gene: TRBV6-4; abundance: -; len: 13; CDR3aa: ASARRVGSTDTQY
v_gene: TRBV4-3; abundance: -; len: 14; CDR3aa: ASSQDTQGGNTEAF
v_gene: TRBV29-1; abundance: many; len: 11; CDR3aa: SVEWGTGGGYT
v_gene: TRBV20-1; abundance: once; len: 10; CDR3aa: SASNQGETQY
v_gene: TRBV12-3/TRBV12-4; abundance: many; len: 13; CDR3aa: ASSPETRGGTEAF
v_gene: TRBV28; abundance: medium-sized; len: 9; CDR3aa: ASRRGYEQY
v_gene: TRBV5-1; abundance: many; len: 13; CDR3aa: ASSLMGGELETQY
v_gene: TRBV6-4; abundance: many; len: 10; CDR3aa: ASSDRHNEQF
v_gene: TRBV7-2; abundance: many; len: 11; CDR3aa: ASSLGTTGEQY
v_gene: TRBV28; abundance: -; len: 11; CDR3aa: ASSLVRTDEQY
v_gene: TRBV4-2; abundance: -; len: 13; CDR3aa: ASSQEQGPNSPLH
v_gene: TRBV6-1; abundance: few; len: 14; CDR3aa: ASSEAAGQGDQPQH
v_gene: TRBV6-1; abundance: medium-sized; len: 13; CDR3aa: ASSEGLAGSDEQF
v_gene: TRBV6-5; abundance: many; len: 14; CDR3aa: ASSYSYPGRHTEAF
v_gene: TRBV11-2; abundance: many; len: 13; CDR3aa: ASSLGWTSTDTQY
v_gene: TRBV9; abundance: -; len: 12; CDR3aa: ASSPPGEGSPLH
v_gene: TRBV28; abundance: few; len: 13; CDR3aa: ASSPGSGASYEQY
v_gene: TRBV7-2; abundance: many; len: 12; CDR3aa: ASSPGTGGQPQH
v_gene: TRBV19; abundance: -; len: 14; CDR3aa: ASSIGWELEDQPQH
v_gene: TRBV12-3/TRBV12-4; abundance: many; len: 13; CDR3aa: ASSLLAGGWNEQF
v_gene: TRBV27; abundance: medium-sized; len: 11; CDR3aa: ASSRGSDYEQY
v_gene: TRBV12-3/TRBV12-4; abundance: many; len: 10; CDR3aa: ASSFGTDTQY
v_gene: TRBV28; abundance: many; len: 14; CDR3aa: ASGQLGRAFYNEQF
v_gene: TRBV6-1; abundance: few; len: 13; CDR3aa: ASSQRERSVYGYT
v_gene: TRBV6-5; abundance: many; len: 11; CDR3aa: ASSYRRDAGYT
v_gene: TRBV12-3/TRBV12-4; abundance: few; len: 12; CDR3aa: ASSWIRTYNEQF
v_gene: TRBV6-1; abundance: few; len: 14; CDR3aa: ASTLGGQRHTGELF
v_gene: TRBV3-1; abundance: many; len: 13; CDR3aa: ASSWGGTPYNEQF
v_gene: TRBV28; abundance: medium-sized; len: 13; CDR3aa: ASSWDIRTGNTIY
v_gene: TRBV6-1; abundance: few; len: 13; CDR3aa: ASTNDNSGANVLT
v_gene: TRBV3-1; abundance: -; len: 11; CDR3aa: ASSPSSGSEAF
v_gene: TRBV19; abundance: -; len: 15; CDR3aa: ASSIQGTSIMNTEAF
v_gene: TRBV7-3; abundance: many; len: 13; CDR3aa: ASSPGWAAYNEQF
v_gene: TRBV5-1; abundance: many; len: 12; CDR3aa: ASSFGTENSPLH
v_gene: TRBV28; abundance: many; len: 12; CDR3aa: ASSPDRNNQPQH
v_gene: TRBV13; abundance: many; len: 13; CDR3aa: ASTGGTGPNEKLF